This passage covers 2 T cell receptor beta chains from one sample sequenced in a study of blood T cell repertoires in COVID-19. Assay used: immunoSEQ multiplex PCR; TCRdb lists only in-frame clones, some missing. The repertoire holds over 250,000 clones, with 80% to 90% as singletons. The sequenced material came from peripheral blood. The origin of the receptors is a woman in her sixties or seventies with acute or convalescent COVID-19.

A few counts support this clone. CDR3 amino acids: CASGAGNTEAFF. The CDR3 DNA reads TGCGCCAGCGGGGCAGGGAACACTGAAGCTTTCTTT. The V gene is TRBV10-2, the J gene TRBJ1-1; maybe TRBD1 (5 bases). V was pared by 8 bases and J by 1 base, with 8 bases between. The CDR3 sequence is 12 residues long. In germline, CDR1 is WSHSY, CDR2 SAAADI.

The CDR3 loop is CASSESQGRFRNTGELFF. In nucleotides, the CDR3 is TGTGCCAGCAGTGAATCACAGGGGAGGTTCAGGAACACCGGGGAGCTGTTTTTT. This sequence joins TRBV25-1 and TRBJ2-2; D possibly corresponds to TRBD1 (7 bases). Germline V gene sequence: CDR1 MGHDK, CDR2 SYGVNS. There are 18 residues in the CDR3. The germline V and J ends were trimmed by 1 base and 1 base, with 16 bases remaining between them.